Following are 15 T cell receptor beta chains from one sample sequenced in a study of T cells after posttransplantation cyclophosphamide. Sequenced by immunoSEQ multiplex PCR; TCRdb stores in-frame clones only, minus some. Among around 17,000 clones listed, over 60% were seen once. Cyclophosphamide on days +3 and +4 followed busulfan-fludarabine conditioning and a marrow graft. The sample was CD8+ T cells sorted from PBMCs, taken roughly 1,900 days after a stem cell transplant with posttransplant cyclophosphamide. These receptors all stem from a female patient in her forties who received an allogeneic stem cell transplant from a related donor, was CMV-positive, and had no GVHD. The T cells may come from the graft donor.

The gene calls are TRBV2 and TRBJ2-4; 10 nucleotides align to TRBD1. In germline, CDR1 is SNHLY, CDR2 FYNNEI. V lost 0 bases and J lost 6; bases outside the gene matches: 2. CDR3 length: 15 residues. CDR3 sequence (DNA): TGTGCCAGCAGTGAAGCCCGGGACAGGGGAAACATTCAGTACTTC. The encoded protein is CASSEARDRGNIQYF.

The rearrangement links TRBV5-1 to TRBJ2-3, with a possible D match to TRBD2 (7 bases). V lost 7 bases to trimming and J lost 5 bases, with 20 bases between them. CDR1 SGHRS and CDR2 YFSETQ come from the germline V gene. This CDR3 has 15 amino acids. The CDR3 nucleotides are TGCGCCAGCGTCCCTTCGGGGGGCTGGGGAGATACGCAGTATTTT. Protein product: CASVPSGGWGDTQYF.

The rearrangement joins TRBV19 to TRBJ2-2, with 11 bases fitting TRBD2. Trimming took 6 bases from V and 0 from J; bases not matched to a gene: 0. Germline CDR1 and CDR2: LNHDA and SQIVND (reference sequence). The CDR3 contains 15 residues. The CDR3 loop is CASRLAGANTGELFF. As DNA, the CDR3 is TGTGCCAGTAGACTAGCGGGGGCGAACACCGGGGAGCTGTTTTTT.

V is TRBV12-5 and J is TRBJ1-4; D gene ambiguous. Trimming took off 0 bases at V and 4 bases at J, with 15 bases between the two ends. Per the germline V gene, CDR1 is LGHNT and CDR2 is FRNRAP. The CDR3 is 17 residues long. The DNA of the CDR3 is TGTGCTAGTGGTTTGGTACTAGGCTTAGAACTTAATGAAAAACTGTTTTTT. Translated, it gives CASGLVLGLELNEKLFF.

This chain joins TRBV6-7 and TRBJ2-5, with 11 bases that match TRBD2. The J call may be incorrect, as the DNA end agrees better with TRBJ2-7. TRBV6-7 is noted as an ORF with a role that remains uncertain. The CDR3 runs 15 residues. Here the CDR3 reads CASRARLAGTYEQYF. CDR3 sequence (DNA): TGTGCCAGCAGGGCAAGACTAGCGGGGACCTACGAGCAGTACTTC.

The chain carries TRBV7-3 and TRBJ2-1; 7 nucleotides line up with TRBD1. The length of the CDR3 is 15 residues. The V gene's germline CDR1 is SGHTA and CDR2 FQGTGA. Trimming cost V 4 bases and J 1 base; bases outside gene matches: 4. The DNA for the CDR3 is TGTGCCAGCAGCTGGACAGGAGGTTCCTACAATGAGCAGTTCTTC. This encodes CASSWTGGSYNEQFF.

The rearrangement joins TRBV28 to TRBJ2-7; tentatively, D is TRBD1 (6 bases). Trimming removed 7 bases at V and 0 bases at J, with 16 bases between. Germline CDR1 is MDHEN and CDR2 is SYDVKM. The CDR3 runs to 15 residues. The DNA of the CDR3 is TGTGCCAGCAATTTCGGTACAGGGCTCTCCTACGAGCAGTACTTC. Translated: CASNFGTGLSYEQYF.

The chain is built from TRBV7-9 and TRBJ1-1; unclear D gene. Trimming took 8 bases from V and 8 from J, leaving 9 bases between them. The CDR3 covers 10 residues. CDR1 SEHNR and CDR2 FQNEAQ come from the germline V gene (reference sequence). This chain's CDR3 is CASASREAFF. For the CDR3, the DNA is TGTGCCAGCGCCTCACGGGAAGCTTTCTTT.

The chain carries TRBV6-6 and TRBJ2-1, with unresolved D. Trimming took 2 bases from V and 0 from J, leaving 5 bases between them. CDR1 is MNHNY, CDR2 SVGAGI, per germline (reference sequence). This CDR3 is 14 amino acids long. The CDR3 sequence: CASSYASSYNEQFF. CDR3 in DNA: TGTGCCAGCAGTTACGCGAGCTCCTACAATGAGCAGTTCTTC.

V and J are TRBV7-6 and TRBJ2-7; 8 bases fit TRBD1. Unmatched junction bases numbered 6, after V lost 6 bases and J lost 5 bases. The CDR3 is 13 residues long. CDR1 is SGHVS and CDR2 is FNYEAQ in the germline V gene. The CDR3 DNA is TGTGCCAGCAGTTCAGGGGGCGGAGACGAGCAGTACTTC. Translation: CASSSGGGDEQYF.

The chain couples TRBV4-3 to TRBJ2-3; no reliable D call. Trimming pared 0 bases from V and 1 base from J, leaving 8 bases between. Germline V gene sequence: CDR1 LGHNA, CDR2 YSLEER. The CDR3 totals 15 residues. CDR3: CASSQDGAGTDTQYF. CDR3 DNA sequence: TGCGCCAGCAGCCAAGACGGTGCGGGCACAGATACGCAGTATTTT.

The chain combines TRBV6-6 with TRBJ1-2; 8 bases map to TRBD1. Germline assignment: CDR1 MNHNY and CDR2 SVGAGI (reference sequence). J was trimmed by 2 bases and V by 6 bases; bases with no gene match: 8. CDR3 size: 15 residues. The chain's CDR3 is CASSTRQGINYGYTF. In nucleotides, the CDR3 is TGTGCCAGCAGCACAAGACAGGGGATAAACTATGGCTACACCTTC.

The chain is built from TRBV7-9 and TRBJ2-7; weak D call: TRBD2 (5 bases). Germline V gene data show CDR1 as SEHNR and CDR2 as FQNEAQ (reference sequence). V was shortened by 1 base and J by 6 bases, with 13 bases between the two germline ends. The CDR3 length is 14 residues. CDR3 residues: CASSLGGRAAEQYF. DNA of the CDR3: TGTGCCAGCAGCTTAGGTGGCAGAGCGGCCGAGCAGTACTTC.

The chain has TRBV5-1 and TRBJ2-2, with 8 bases that match TRBD1. Looked up from germline, CDR1 is SGHRS and CDR2 is YFSETQ. This CDR3 has 17 amino acids. V was clipped by 0 bases and J by 3 bases; unmatched bases: 7. The CDR3 DNA reads as TGCGCCAGCAGCTTGGTTGACAGGGGAACCCACACCGGGGAGCTGTTTTTT. It translates to CASSLVDRGTHTGELFF.

The genes are TRBV4-3 and TRBJ1-4; 8 bases fit TRBD1. The germline CDR1 and CDR2 sequences are LGHNA and YSLEER. The CDR3 loop spans 17 amino acids. Trimming cost V 2 bases and J 4 bases; bases outside gene matches: 9. Here the CDR3 reads CASSQSPGQAFNEKLFF. DNA for the CDR3: TGCGCCAGCAGCCAATCTCCGGGACAGGCGTTTAATGAAAAACTGTTTTTT.